A single sample gave rise to the 6 T cell receptor beta chains below, sequenced in a study of shared clonotypes between healthy human individuals. Some clones are missing from TCRdb's copy, which holds only in-frame ones; the method was immunoSEQ multiplex PCR. The table lists some 790,000 clones, approximately 77% of them singletons, with about 1.8% in the top ten. The material sequenced was memory CD4+ T cells sorted from blood. The sample's subset: CD45RA-negative fraction. The receptor source for this set is a woman aged 25 to 45 in good health.

V gene TRBV28 combines with J gene TRBJ1-3; maybe TRBD1 (6 bases). Germline CDR1 and CDR2: MDHEN and SYDVKM. CDR3 size: 15 residues. The V and J ends lost 4 bases and 0 bases respectively, with 10 bases between them. This chain's CDR3 is CASSYRAASGNTIYF. In DNA, the CDR3 is TGTGCCAGCAGTTACAGGGCCGCCTCTGGAAACACCATATATTTT.

The CDR3 DNA is TGTGCCAGCAGCCCGGACAATTGGGCCGGAAACACCATATATTTT. Its protein product is CASSPDNWAGNTIYF. The chain links TRBV11-2 to TRBJ1-3, with D maybe TRBD1 (5 bases). The CDR3 spans 15 residues. Per germline, CDR1 SGHAT and CDR2 FQNNGV. V lost 5 bases and J lost 4, with 15 bases in between.

The V call is TRBV19, the J call TRBJ2-1; no clear D gene. The CDR3 runs 15 residues. CDR1 and CDR2 from the germline V gene are LNHDA and SQIVND (reference sequence). Trimming stripped 10 bases from V and 0 bases from J, with 16 bases between. The chain's CDR3 is CATNGARYSYNEQFF. Here the CDR3 DNA reads TGTGCCACCAACGGAGCGAGATACTCCTACAATGAGCAGTTCTTC.

The CDR3 nucleotides are TGTGCCAGCAGGAGATACACCGGGGAGCTGTTTTTT. Protein sequence: CASRRYTGELFF. This chain joins TRBV11-3 and TRBJ2-2, with unresolved D. The germline V and J ends were trimmed by 6 bases and 3 bases, with 5 bases remaining between them. This CDR3 has 12 residues. Germline V gene sequence: CDR1 SGHNT, CDR2 YENEEA. Supplemented by reference TRBV11-3 and TRBJ2-2, the full variable domain reads EAGVVQSPRYKIIEKKQPVAFWCNPISGHNTLYWYLQNLGQGPELLIRYENEEAVDDSQLPKDRFSAERLKGVDSTLKIQPAELGDSAVYLCASRRYTGELFFGEGSRLTVL.

V and J are TRBV15 and TRBJ1-5; D not certain. V shed 8 bases and J shed 1 base, with 12 bases lying between them. The CDR3 is made up of 14 amino acids. Germline assignment: CDR1 LNHNV and CDR2 YYDKDF (reference sequence). The CDR3 reads CATSVVRSNQPQHF. As DNA, the CDR3 is TGTGCCACCTCAGTGGTACGGAGCAATCAGCCCCAGCATTTT.

V usage is TRBV2 and J usage is TRBJ2-1, with a weak D call TRBD2 (6 bases). Trimming cost V 6 bases and J 0 bases, with 21 bases left between them. This CDR3 spans 18 amino acids. Germline CDR1 and CDR2: SNHLY and FYNNEI. As DNA, the CDR3 is TGTGCCAGCAGGGCTAGATATCAGCGGGCCAGCTCCTACAATGAGCAGTTCTTC. The encoded protein is CASRARYQRASSYNEQFF.